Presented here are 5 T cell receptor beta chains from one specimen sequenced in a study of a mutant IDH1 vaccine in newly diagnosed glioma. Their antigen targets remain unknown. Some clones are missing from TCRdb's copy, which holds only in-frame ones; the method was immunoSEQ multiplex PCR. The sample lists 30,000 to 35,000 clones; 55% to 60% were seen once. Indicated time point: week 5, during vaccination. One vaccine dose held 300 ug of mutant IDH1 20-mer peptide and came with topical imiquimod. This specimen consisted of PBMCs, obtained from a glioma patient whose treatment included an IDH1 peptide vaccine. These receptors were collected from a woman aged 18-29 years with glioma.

Here the CDR3 DNA reads TGCGCCAGCAGCTTGGAGAGGGGACAGGGGGACGAAAAACTGTTTTTT. Its protein is CASSLERGQGDEKLFF. V is TRBV5-1 and J is TRBJ1-4, with 11 bases identical to TRBD1. CDR1 is SGHRS, CDR2 YFSETQ, per germline. The CDR3 length is 16 residues. Trimming took 0 bases from V and 8 from J; bases not matched to a gene: 6.

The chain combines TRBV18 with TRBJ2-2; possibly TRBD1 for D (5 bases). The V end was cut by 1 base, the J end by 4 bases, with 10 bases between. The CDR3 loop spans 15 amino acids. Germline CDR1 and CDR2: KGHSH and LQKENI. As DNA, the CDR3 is TGTGCCAGCTCACCACGCAGGGCTACCACCGGGGAGCTGTTTTTT. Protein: CASSPRRATTGELFF.

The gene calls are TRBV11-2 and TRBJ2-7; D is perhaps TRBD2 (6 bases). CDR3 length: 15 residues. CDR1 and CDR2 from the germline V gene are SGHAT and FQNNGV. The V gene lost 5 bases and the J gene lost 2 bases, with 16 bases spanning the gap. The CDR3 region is CASSQQEGITYEQYF. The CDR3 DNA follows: TGTGCCAGCAGCCAACAGGAGGGAATAACCTACGAGCAGTACTTC.

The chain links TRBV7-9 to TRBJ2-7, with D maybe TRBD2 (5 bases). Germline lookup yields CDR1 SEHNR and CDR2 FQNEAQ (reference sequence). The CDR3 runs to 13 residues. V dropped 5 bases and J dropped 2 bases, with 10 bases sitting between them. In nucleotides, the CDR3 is TGTGCCAGCAGCCCCGGGAATACCTACGAGCAGTACTTC. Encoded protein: CASSPGNTYEQYF.

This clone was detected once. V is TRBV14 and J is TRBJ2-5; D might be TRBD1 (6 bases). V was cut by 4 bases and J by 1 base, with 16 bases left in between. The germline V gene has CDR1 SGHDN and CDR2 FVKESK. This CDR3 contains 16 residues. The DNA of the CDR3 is TGTGCCAGCAGCCCATTCTTGGGCAGGGGCCAAGAGACCCAGTACTTC. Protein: CASSPFLGRGQETQYF.